These 6 T cell receptor beta chains originate from one sample sequenced in a study of OX40 agonist ivuxolimab in advanced cancers. Generated by immunoSEQ multiplex PCR, the TCRdb table keeps only in-frame clones and is missing some. The repertoire holds about 26,000 clones, with roughly 85% as singletons. The material was CD4+ or CD8+ T cells sorted from blood, obtained in a trial of the OX40 agonist ivuxolimab. The origin of the receptors is an adult with an advanced solid tumor such as melanoma, head and neck, liver or kidney cancer.

The V gene is TRBV6-5, the J gene TRBJ1-5; D uncertain. The V gene's germline CDR1 is MNHEY and CDR2 SVGAGI. Trimming cost V 5 bases and J 7 bases, with 12 bases left between them. CDR3 length: 13 amino acids. CDR3 protein: CASSPSGAQPQHF. The CDR3 region has the DNA TGTGCCAGCAGTCCGAGCGGTGCCCAGCCCCAGCATTTT.

This clone was found a few times. The rearrangement joins TRBV19 to TRBJ2-5, with TRBD2 matching over 9 bases. The CDR3 has 15 residues. Germline CDR1 LNHDA, CDR2 SQIVND (reference sequence). V trimming: 8 bases; J trimming: 1 base; junction bases outside the gene matches: 8. CDR3 loop: CASASGGTLQETQYF. DNA of the CDR3: TGTGCCAGTGCAAGCGGGGGGACCCTCCAAGAGACCCAGTACTTC.

CDR3 sequence reads: CASSEGAGGNYEQYF. The CDR3 nucleotides read TGTGCCAGCAGTGAAGGGGCAGGGGGCAATTACGAGCAGTACTTC. The rearrangement uses TRBV6-1 and TRBJ2-7; 8 bases map to TRBD1. V lost 1 base to trimming and J lost 4 bases; unmatched junction nucleotides: 6. Germline values: CDR1 MNHNS, CDR2 SASEGT. CDR3 length: 15 amino acids.

The sample holds a few counts of this clone. V and J are TRBV19 and TRBJ1-5; D not resolved. The CDR3 runs 15 residues. Between the trimmed V and J ends, which lost 5 bases and 7 bases, there was a span of 18 bases. Per the germline V gene, CDR1 is LNHDA and CDR2 is SQIVND (reference sequence). CDR3 bases: TGTGCCAGTAGTGATCGACACAAGGATCGGCAGCCCCAGCATTTT. It is translated as CASSDRHKDRQPQHF.

This chain uses TRBV7-2 with TRBJ1-6; 7 bases map to TRBD1. V shed 6 bases and J 4 bases; nucleotides not matched to a gene: 9. Germline V gene data show CDR1 as SGHTA and CDR2 as FQGNSA. CDR3 length: 16 amino acids. The chain's CDR3 is CASSFGGQSYNSPLHF. The CDR3 nucleotides are TGTGCCAGCAGTTTTGGGGGACAGAGTTATAATTCACCCCTCCACTTT.

V gene TRBV21-1 combines with J gene TRBJ1-1. TRBV21-1 is labeled a pseudogene. CDR3 length: 14 amino acids. This CDR3 reads CASTRIRDGKEAFF. In nucleotides, the CDR3 is TGTGCCAGCACCAGAATACGGGACGGAAAAGAAGCTTTCTTT.